Presented here are 29 T cell receptor beta chains from one specimen sequenced in a study of cytomegalovirus exposure and HLA in healthy donors. Data came from immunoSEQ multiplex PCR; TCRdb stores just in-frame clones and leaves some out. The sample lists more than 100,000 clones; approximately 91% were seen once. The specimen was PBMCs. The receptor source for this set is a man aged 30-40 years in good health and CMV-seronegative.

This chain uses TRBV15 with TRBJ2-1; D gene ambiguous. The germline V and J ends were trimmed by 5 bases and 10 bases, with 18 bases remaining between them. Germline lookup yields CDR1 LNHNV and CDR2 YYDKDF (reference sequence). The CDR3 contains 14 residues. The CDR3 region is CATSRVPVGVEQFF. CDR3 nucleotide sequence: TGTGCCACCAGCCGAGTGCCGGTAGGAGTGGAGCAGTTCTTC.

The chain is built from TRBV10-3 and TRBJ2-1; TRBD1 aligns across 9 bases. The CDR3 is 15 amino acids. CDR1 and CDR2 from the germline V gene are ENHRY and SYGVKD. The J segment lost 5 bases and the V segment lost 2 bases, leaving 4 bases of the junction unmatched. The CDR3 reads CAISETGGIHNEQFF. The CDR3 DNA follows: TGTGCCATCAGTGAGACAGGGGGCATCCACAATGAGCAGTTCTTC.

V and J are TRBV5-1 and TRBJ2-1, with 9 positions matching TRBD2. The V gene end was trimmed by 0 bases and the J gene end by 3 bases; junction bases not matched to a gene: 1. CDR1 and CDR2 (germline): SGHRS, YFSETQ. The CDR3 consists of 15 residues. The CDR3 here is CASSLATSGYNEQFF. The CDR3 nucleotides read TGCGCCAGCAGCTTGGCGACTAGCGGCTACAATGAGCAGTTCTTC.

The chain carries TRBV5-6 and TRBJ1-5; 11 bases are shared with TRBD1. J was trimmed by 6 bases and V by 4 bases; bases with no gene match: 9. Germline V gene sequence: CDR1 SGHDT, CDR2 YYEEEE. This CDR3 contains 16 residues. This CDR3 is CASSLGVGTGGQPQHF. In DNA form, the CDR3 reads TGTGCCAGCAGCCTAGGAGTGGGGACAGGGGGTCAGCCCCAGCATTTT.

The rearrangement links TRBV19 to TRBJ2-1, with D perhaps matching TRBD2 (6 bases). CDR1 is LNHDA, CDR2 SQIVND, per germline (reference sequence). V was cut by 7 bases and J by 0 bases, with 13 bases left in between. The CDR3 totals 15 residues. The CDR3 spells CASTRAGSSYNEQFF. The CDR3 DNA sequence: TGTGCCAGTACCCGAGCGGGTAGCTCCTACAATGAGCAGTTCTTC.

The rearrangement joins TRBV10-1 to TRBJ1-4; D call uncertain. Per the germline V gene, CDR1 is WNHNN and CDR2 is SYGVQD (reference sequence). Trimming cost V 0 bases and J 8 bases, with 7 bases left between them. The CDR3 is 13 amino acids. CDR3: CASSESAGEKLFF. CDR3 coding DNA: TGCGCCAGCAGTGAGTCCGCGGGGGAAAAACTGTTTTTT.

This chain links TRBV5-1 with TRBJ1-6, with D possibly being TRBD1 (6 bases). Germline lookup yields CDR1 SGHRS and CDR2 YFSETQ. The CDR3 is made up of 15 amino acids. V was pared by 4 bases and J by 3 bases, with 11 bases between. As DNA, the CDR3 is TGCGCCAGCAGCGCAGGACAGATCTATAATTCACCCCTCCACTTT. This translates into CASSAGQIYNSPLHF.

V is TRBV30 and J is TRBJ1-2, with a weak D call TRBD1 (6 bases). V lost 3 bases to trimming and J lost 4 bases, with 15 bases between them. The germline CDR1 and CDR2 sequences are GTSNPN and SVGIG (reference sequence). The CDR3 is 14 residues long. The CDR3 DNA reads as TGTGCCTGGAGGGGCACAGGGATCGGCTATGGCTACACCTTC. Encoded protein: CAWRGTGIGYGYTF.

The chain is built from TRBV4-1 and TRBJ1-2, with 10 bases lining up with TRBD1. V shed 1 base, J shed 7 bases, and the junction held 9 bases outside the gene matches. The CDR3 runs 16 residues. Germline V CDR1 and CDR2: MGHRA, YSYEKL. The DNA of the CDR3 is TGCGCCAGCAGCCAAGCGGACAGGGGGACGACGGGTGGCTACACCTTC. Protein product: CASSQADRGTTGGYTF.

V usage is TRBV9 and J usage is TRBJ1-4; 8 nucleotides align to TRBD1. The CDR3 extends over 15 amino acids. V shed 0 bases and J 8 bases; nucleotides not matched to a gene: 6. The germline gives CDR1 SGDLS, CDR2 YYNGEE. The CDR3 bases are TGTGCCAGCAGCGTAGGGGGACAGGTCCGGGAAAAACTGTTTTTT. This translates into CASSVGGQVREKLFF.

This clone was recorded only once. The rearrangement joins TRBV9 to TRBJ2-7, with 7 bases identical to TRBD2. Trimming took 0 bases from V and 5 from J; bases not matched to a gene: 8. Germline CDR1 and CDR2: SGDLS and YYNGEE. CDR3 length: 15 amino acids. The CDR3: CASSVGGGRGDEQYF. The CDR3 nucleotides are TGTGCCAGCAGCGTAGGTGGCGGGAGAGGCGACGAGCAGTACTTC.

The chain couples TRBV19 to TRBJ2-7; maybe TRBD2 (6 bases). The CDR3 is 15 amino acids. The germline gives CDR1 LNHDA, CDR2 SQIVND (reference sequence). Trimming shortened V by 2 bases and J by 6 bases, and 17 bases separated the two germline ends. The CDR3 coding sequence is TGTGCCAGTAGTATACGGCGGGAAAGACTAAGCGAGCAGTACTTC. It yields the protein CASSIRRERLSEQYF. The variable domain in full, completed from reference TRBV19 and TRBJ2-7, reads DGGITQSPKYLFRKEGQNVTLSCEQNLNHDAMYWYRQDPGQGLRLIYYSQIVNDFQKGDIAEGYSVSREKKESFPLTVTSAQKNPTAFYLCASSIRRERLSEQYFGPGTRLTVT.

The CDR3 region has the DNA TGTGCCAGCAGCATCAGACAGGGGGCGCCGGGCTACACCTTC. This gives the protein CASSIRQGAPGYTF. This sequence joins TRBV5-6 and TRBJ1-2, with 10 bases identical to TRBD1. With V trimmed by 4 bases and J by 8 bases, 8 bases remained unmatched. CDR3 length: 14 amino acids. The germline V gene encodes CDR1 SGHDT and CDR2 YYEEEE.

The chain employs TRBV5-4 and TRBJ2-7; 8 positions agree with TRBD2. J gave up 2 bases and V 4 bases, and 5 bases lay outside the gene matches. Germline V gene sequence: CDR1 SGHNT, CDR2 YYREEE (reference sequence). The CDR3 runs to 14 residues. The CDR3 protein is CASSVRGGAYEQYF. The CDR3, as DNA: TGTGCCAGCAGCGTTCGGGGGGGAGCCTACGAGCAGTACTTC.

The V call is TRBV4-1, the J call TRBJ1-2; D call uncertain. Germline CDR1 MGHRA, CDR2 YSYEKL. This CDR3 comprises 13 residues. Trimming took off 1 base at V and 2 bases at J, with 5 bases between the two ends. In DNA form, the CDR3 reads TGCGCCAGCAGCCAAGGGCAAAACTATGGCTACACCTTC. This sequence encodes CASSQGQNYGYTF.

The count of this clone is one. The rearrangement joins TRBV9 to TRBJ1-2; 10 bases fit TRBD1. The CDR3 runs to 16 residues. CDR1 SGDLS and CDR2 YYNGEE come from the germline V gene. V gave up 4 bases and J gave up 6 bases; unmatched junction bases: 12. The CDR3 DNA reads TGTGCCAGCAGCTTCGGGACAGGGGACTCTTCCGATGGCTACACCTTC. It codes for CASSFGTGDSSDGYTF.

As to this clone: Other DNA sequences in the sample encode the same CDR3. As DNA, the CDR3 is TGTGCCAGCAGCTTAGGATTAGCGGGAGGCACCACCTACGAGCAGTACTTC. This encodes CASSLGLAGGTTYEQYF. The rearrangement uses TRBV7-9 and TRBJ2-7, with 10 bases lining up with TRBD2. The germline CDR1 and CDR2 sequences are SEHNR and FQNEAQ (reference sequence). With 1 base clipped from V and 2 bases from J, the junction kept 8 bases outside the gene matches. The CDR3 runs 17 residues.

This clone was seen a few times. The chain combines TRBV7-3 with TRBJ2-2; no firm D call. V was pared by 5 bases and J by 8 bases, with 12 bases between. The CDR3 has 13 residues. CDR1 is SGHTA and CDR2 is FQGTGA in the germline V gene. CDR3 region: CASSTTWAGELFF. In DNA, the CDR3 is TGTGCCAGCAGCACAACCTGGGCGGGGGAGCTGTTTTTT.

The V and J genes are TRBV12-5 and TRBJ1-1, with 7 bases identical to TRBD1. The CDR3 covers 13 residues. The J segment lost 5 bases and the V segment lost 7 bases, leaving 7 bases of the junction unmatched. CDR1 and CDR2 from the germline V gene are LGHNT and FRNRAP. The CDR3: CASDKQTGTEAFF. The CDR3 DNA sequence: TGTGCTAGTGACAAACAGACAGGGACTGAAGCTTTCTTT.

The chain combines TRBV30 with TRBJ2-5; D unclear. This CDR3 comprises 12 residues. Trimming stripped 4 bases from V and 2 bases from J, with 8 bases between. Germline V gives CDR1 GTSNPN, CDR2 SVGIG (reference sequence). CDR3 residues: CAWIHRQETQYF. The DNA for the CDR3 is TGTGCCTGGATCCACAGACAAGAGACCCAGTACTTC.

The chain combines TRBV6-1 with TRBJ2-7; 8 nucleotides agree with TRBD1. The germline V gene encodes CDR1 MNHNS and CDR2 SASEGT. J was trimmed by 4 bases and V by 6 bases; bases with no gene match: 5. CDR3 size: 13 residues. CDR3 bases: TGTGCCAGCAGGGGACAGGACTCATACGAGCAGTACTTC. Translating it yields CASRGQDSYEQYF.

The chain has TRBV30 and TRBJ1-6, with D unclear. The CDR3 length is 15 residues. Trimming removed 2 bases from V and 2 bases from J, with 10 bases in between. From germline, CDR1 is GTSNPN and CDR2 SVGIG (reference sequence). CDR3 sequence reads: CAWSRGKAYNSPLHF. CDR3 nucleotide sequence: TGTGCCTGGAGTCGGGGTAAGGCCTATAATTCACCCCTCCACTTT.

V and J are TRBV6-5 and TRBJ1-2; no definite D call. The germline CDR1 and CDR2 sequences are MNHEY and SVGAGI. V lost 2 bases and J 4 bases, leaving 17 bases between the germline ends. The CDR3 consists of 16 residues. The CDR3 sequence is CASSYEGSGWGYGYTF. Here the CDR3 DNA reads TGTGCCAGCAGTTACGAGGGTTCAGGTTGGGGCTATGGCTACACCTTC.

The CDR3 loop reads CAWSADSYGYTF. CDR3 DNA: TGTGCCTGGAGTGCCGACAGCTATGGCTACACCTTC. This chain uses TRBV30 with TRBJ1-2; TRBD1 is a possible D gene (5 bases). The germline CDR1 and CDR2 sequences are GTSNPN and SVGIG (reference sequence). With 1 base removed from V and 4 bases from J, the gap between germline ends came to 7 bases. CDR3 length equals 12 residues.

The chain joins TRBV7-9 to TRBJ2-7; no clear D. Germline loops: CDR1 SEHNR, CDR2 FQNEAQ (reference sequence). The CDR3 extends over 12 amino acids. Deletions cut 2 bases from V and 3 bases from J, with 5 bases between. In DNA, the CDR3 is TGTGCCAGCAGCTTATCCCGCTACGAGCAGTACTTC. Translation gives CASSLSRYEQYF.

The V and J genes are TRBV27 and TRBJ2-3; TRBD2 agrees at 7 bases. CDR3 length: 16 residues. CDR1 is MNHEY, CDR2 SMNVEV, per germline (reference sequence). After removal of 2 bases from V and 2 bases from J, the junction contained 7 bases not matched to a gene. In DNA form, the CDR3 reads TGTGCCAGCAGTTTAAAGGCTAGCGGCCCCACAGATACGCAGTATTTT. It specifies CASSLKASGPTDTQYF.

The J gene is TRBJ2-1, the V gene TRBV7-6; 8 bases are shared with TRBD2. Germline CDR1 SGHVS, CDR2 FNYEAQ. The length of the CDR3 is 16 residues. The V gene end was trimmed by 4 bases and the J gene end by 1 base; junction bases not matched to a gene: 6. CDR3 nucleotide sequence: TGTGCCAGCAGCTCTAGGACTAGCATGTCCTACAATGAGCAGTTCTTC. The encoded protein is CASSSRTSMSYNEQFF.

The chain couples TRBV4-3 to TRBJ2-6, with TRBD1 matching over 12 bases. Germline CDR1 reads LGHNA; CDR2 reads YSLEER. The V and J ends lost 4 bases and 4 bases, in that order; junction bases with no gene match: 11. CDR3 length: 19 amino acids. CDR3 bases: TGCGCCAGCAGCCGAGCAATGCCGGGACAGGGGGCAGGGGCCAACGTCCTGACTTTC. Protein: CASSRAMPGQGAGANVLTF.

V is TRBV7-2 and J is TRBJ1-6, with TRBD1 identical over 9 bases. Trimming removed 6 bases from V and 10 bases from J; junction bases left unmatched: 7. Germline assignment: CDR1 SGHTA and CDR2 FQGNSA. This CDR3 has 14 residues. CDR3 in DNA: TGTGCCAGCAGTGGACAGGGGCAGGGGTCACCCCTCCACTTT. It is translated as CASSGQGQGSPLHF.